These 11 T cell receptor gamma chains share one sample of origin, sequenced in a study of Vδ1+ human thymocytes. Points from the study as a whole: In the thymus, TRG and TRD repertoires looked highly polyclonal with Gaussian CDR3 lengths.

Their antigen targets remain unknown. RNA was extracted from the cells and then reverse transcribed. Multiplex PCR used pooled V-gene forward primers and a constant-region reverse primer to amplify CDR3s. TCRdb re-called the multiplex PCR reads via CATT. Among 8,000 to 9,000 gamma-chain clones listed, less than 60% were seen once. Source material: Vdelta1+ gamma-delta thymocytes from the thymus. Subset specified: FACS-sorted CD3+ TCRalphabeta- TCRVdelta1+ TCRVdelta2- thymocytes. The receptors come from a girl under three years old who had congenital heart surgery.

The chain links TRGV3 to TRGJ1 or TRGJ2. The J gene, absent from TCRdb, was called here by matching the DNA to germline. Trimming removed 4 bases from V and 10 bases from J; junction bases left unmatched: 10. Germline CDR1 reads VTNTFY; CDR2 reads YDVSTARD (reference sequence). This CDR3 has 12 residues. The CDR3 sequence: CATWEKGPKKLF. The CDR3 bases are TGTGCCACCTGGGAGAAAGGCCCCAAGAAACTCTTT.

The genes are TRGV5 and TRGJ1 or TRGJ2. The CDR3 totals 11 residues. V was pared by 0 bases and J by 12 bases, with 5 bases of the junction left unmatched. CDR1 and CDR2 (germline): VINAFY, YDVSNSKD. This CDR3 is CATWDRRRKLF. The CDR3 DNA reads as TGTGCCACCTGGGACAGGCGAAGGAAACTCTTT.

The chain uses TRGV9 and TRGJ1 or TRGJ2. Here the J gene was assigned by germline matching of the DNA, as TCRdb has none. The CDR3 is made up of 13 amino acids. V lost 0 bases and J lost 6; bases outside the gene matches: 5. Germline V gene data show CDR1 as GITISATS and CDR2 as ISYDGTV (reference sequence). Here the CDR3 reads CALWEVRLYKKLF. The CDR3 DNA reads TGTGCCTTGTGGGAGGTGAGGCTTTATAAGAAACTCTTT.

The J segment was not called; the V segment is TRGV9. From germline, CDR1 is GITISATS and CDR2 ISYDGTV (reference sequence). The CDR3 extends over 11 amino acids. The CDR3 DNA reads TGTGCCTTGTGGGAGGTGCAGAGCGGACTCTTT. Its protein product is CALWEVQSGLF.

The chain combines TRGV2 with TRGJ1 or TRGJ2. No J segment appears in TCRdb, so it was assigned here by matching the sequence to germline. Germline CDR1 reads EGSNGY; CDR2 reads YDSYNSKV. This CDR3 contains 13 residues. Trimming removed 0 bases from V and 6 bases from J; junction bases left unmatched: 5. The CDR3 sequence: CATWDGLSYKKLF. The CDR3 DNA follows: TGTGCCACCTGGGACGGGCTTTCTTATAAGAAACTCTTT.

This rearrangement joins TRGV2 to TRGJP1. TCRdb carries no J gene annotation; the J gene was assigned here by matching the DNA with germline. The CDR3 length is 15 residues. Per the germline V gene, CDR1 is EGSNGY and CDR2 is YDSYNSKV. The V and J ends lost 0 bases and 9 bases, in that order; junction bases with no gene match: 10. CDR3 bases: TGTGCCACCTGGGACGGGCGGAGTGGCAGTTGGTTCAAGATATTT. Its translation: CATWDGRSGSWFKIF.

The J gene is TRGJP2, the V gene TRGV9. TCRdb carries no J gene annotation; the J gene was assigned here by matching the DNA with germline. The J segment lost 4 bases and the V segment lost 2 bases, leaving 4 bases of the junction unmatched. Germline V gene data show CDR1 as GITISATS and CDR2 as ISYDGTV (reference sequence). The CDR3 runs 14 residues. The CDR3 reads CALWEANSDWIKTF. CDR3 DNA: TGTGCCTTGTGGGAGGCCAATAGTGATTGGATCAAGACGTTT.

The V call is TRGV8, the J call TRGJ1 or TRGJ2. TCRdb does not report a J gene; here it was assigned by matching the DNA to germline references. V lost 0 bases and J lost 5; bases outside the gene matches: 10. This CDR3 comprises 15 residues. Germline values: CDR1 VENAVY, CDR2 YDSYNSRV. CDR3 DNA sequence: TGTGCCACCTGGGATAGGCTAGGTTTGCATTATAAGAAACTCTTT. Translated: CATWDRLGLHYKKLF.

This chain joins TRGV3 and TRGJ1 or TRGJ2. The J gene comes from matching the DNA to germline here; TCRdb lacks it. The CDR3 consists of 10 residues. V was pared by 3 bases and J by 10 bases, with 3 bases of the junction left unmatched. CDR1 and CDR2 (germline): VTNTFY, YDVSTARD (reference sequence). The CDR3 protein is CATWDGKKLF. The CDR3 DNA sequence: TGTGCCACCTGGGACGGGAAGAAACTCTTT.

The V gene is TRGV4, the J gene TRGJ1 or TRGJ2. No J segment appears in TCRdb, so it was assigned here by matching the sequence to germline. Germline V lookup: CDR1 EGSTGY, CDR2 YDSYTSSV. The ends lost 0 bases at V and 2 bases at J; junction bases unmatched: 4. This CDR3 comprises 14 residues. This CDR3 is CATWDGYDYYKKLF. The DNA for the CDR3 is TGTGCCACCTGGGATGGGTACGATTATTATAAGAAACTCTTT.

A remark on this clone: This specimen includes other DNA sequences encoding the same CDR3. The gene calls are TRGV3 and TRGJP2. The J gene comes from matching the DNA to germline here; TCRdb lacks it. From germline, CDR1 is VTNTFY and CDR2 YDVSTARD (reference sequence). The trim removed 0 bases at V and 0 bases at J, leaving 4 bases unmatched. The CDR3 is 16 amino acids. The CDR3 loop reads CATWDRSYSSDWIKTF. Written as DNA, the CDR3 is TGTGCCACCTGGGACAGGTCCTATAGTAGTGATTGGATCAAGACGTTT.